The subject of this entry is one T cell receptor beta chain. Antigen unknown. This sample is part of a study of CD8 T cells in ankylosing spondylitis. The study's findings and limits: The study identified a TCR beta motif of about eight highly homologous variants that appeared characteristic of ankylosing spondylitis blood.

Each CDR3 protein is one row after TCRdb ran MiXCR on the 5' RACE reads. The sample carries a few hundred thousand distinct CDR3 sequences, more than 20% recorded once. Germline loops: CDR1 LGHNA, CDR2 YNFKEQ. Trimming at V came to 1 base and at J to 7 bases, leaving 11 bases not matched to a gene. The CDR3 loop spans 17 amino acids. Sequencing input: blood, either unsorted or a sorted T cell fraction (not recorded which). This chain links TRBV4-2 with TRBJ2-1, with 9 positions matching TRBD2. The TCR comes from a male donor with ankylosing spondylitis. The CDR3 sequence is CASSQGYSSGRLNEQFF. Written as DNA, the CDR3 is TGTGCCAGCAGCCAAGGTTACTCCAGCGGGAGGTTAAATGAGCAGTTCTTC.